This TCR beta chain was recorded in a study of metastatic and nonmetastatic thyroid tumors. The V end was cut by 6 bases, the J end by 5 bases, with 17 bases between. The CDR3 loop spans 14 amino acids. CDR1 MNHEY and CDR2 SMNVEV come from the germline V gene (reference sequence). With MiXCR, TCRdb called clones anew from the PCR reads. The sample has roughly 30,000 clones, approximately 11% seen once. This clone was picked up a small number of times. Before thyroid surgery, none of the patients had received any treatment. This chain joins TRBV27 and TRBJ2-7; weak D call: TRBD2 (7 bases). The sequence was collected from a female donor with papillary thyroid cancer or a benign thyroid nodule (not recorded which). Some clones in this sample may be carry-over from other donors' samples. The sequencing sample was made of blood. CDR3 DNA sequence: TGTGCCAGCAGCCCGAGGAGGGGGGGAAACGAGCAGTACTTC. Protein: CASSPRRGGNEQYF.